This TCR beta chain comes out of a study of cytomegalovirus exposure and HLA in healthy donors. The PCR ran on 60 Vbeta and 13 Jbeta primers. Only in-frame clones appear in the TCRdb table, and some are missing; sequencing was by immunoSEQ multiplex PCR. The sample holds about 110,000 clones, roughly 70% seen once. Germline assignment: CDR1 MNHEY and CDR2 SMNVEV (reference sequence). Germline trimming cut 5 bases from V and 0 bases from J; bases unmatched to any gene: 4. The length of the CDR3 is 15 residues. This chain joins TRBV27 and TRBJ1-1; 9 bases are a match to TRBD1. The sample comprised PBMCs. The receptor was derived from a man aged 40-49 years in good health and CMV-seronegative. The CDR3 DNA reads TGTGCCAGCAGTCCCGGGACAGGGATGAACACTGAAGCTTTCTTT. Translated, it gives CASSPGTGMNTEAFF.